This is a list of T cell receptor beta chains from one sample in a study of cytomegalovirus exposure and HLA in healthy donors. Assay used: immunoSEQ multiplex PCR; TCRdb lists only in-frame clones, some missing. The top ten hold just under 1% of the sample, which has some 140,000 clones, 65% to 85% seen once. Sample: PBMCs. The source is a man younger than 35 in good health and CMV-seronegative. CDR3s leave out the opening cysteine and the closing phenylalanine or tryptophan. The order of the fields is V gene, CDR3 protein.

v_call: TRBV7-2; cdr3_aa: ASSPGRGAVSYNSPLH
v_call: TRBV2; cdr3_aa: ASSPLQGLRSHEQY
v_call: TRBV19; cdr3_aa: ASSMGQGTGELF
v_call: TRBV30; cdr3_aa: AWSLQSSGGYGYT
v_call: TRBV10-3; cdr3_aa: AIASTGLNEKLF
v_call: TRBV5-1; cdr3_aa: ASSSLQGGSTEAF
v_call: TRBV7-6; cdr3_aa: ASSPEYSYTRNTIY
v_call: TRBV27; cdr3_aa: ASSLGGTYNEQF
v_call: TRBV21-1; cdr3_aa: ASSKAGSSYEQY
v_call: TRBV10-3; cdr3_aa: AISDPDEGIWGYT
v_call: TRBV5-1; cdr3_aa: ASSPDRGSPNEKLF
v_call: TRBV4-2; cdr3_aa: ASSQIEMNTEAF
v_call: TRBV12-5; cdr3_aa: ASGLVQDSYNSPLH
v_call: TRBV27; cdr3_aa: ASSLGPHETQY
v_call: TRBV11-2; cdr3_aa: ASSRIRGEGLQN
v_call: TRBV2; cdr3_aa: ASKSERGGNTEAF
v_call: TRBV6-1; cdr3_aa: ASSDFRTRNTEAF
v_call: TRBV7-2; cdr3_aa: ASSFVAGGYGYT
v_call: TRBV5-6; cdr3_aa: ASSLSSSYEQY
v_call: TRBV7-8; cdr3_aa: ASSFKRSGQLNEKLF
v_call: TRBV25-1; cdr3_aa: ASSEPTDYGYT
v_call: TRBV7-9; cdr3_aa: ASSGYGGGNYGYT
v_call: TRBV20-1; cdr3_aa: SARASHTIY